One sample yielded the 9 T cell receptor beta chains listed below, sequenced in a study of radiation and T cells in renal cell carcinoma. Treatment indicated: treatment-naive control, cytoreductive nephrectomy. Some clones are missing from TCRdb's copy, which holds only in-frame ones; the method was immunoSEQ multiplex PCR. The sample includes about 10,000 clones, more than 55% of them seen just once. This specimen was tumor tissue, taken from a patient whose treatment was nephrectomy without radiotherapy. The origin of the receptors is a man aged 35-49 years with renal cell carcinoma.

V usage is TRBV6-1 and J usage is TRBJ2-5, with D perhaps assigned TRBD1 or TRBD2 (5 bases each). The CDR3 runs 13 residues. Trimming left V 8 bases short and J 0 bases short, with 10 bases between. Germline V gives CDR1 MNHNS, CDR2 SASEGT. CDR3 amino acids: CASSRDHQETQYF. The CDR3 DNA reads TGTGCCAGCTCCCGGGACCACCAAGAGACCCAGTACTTC.

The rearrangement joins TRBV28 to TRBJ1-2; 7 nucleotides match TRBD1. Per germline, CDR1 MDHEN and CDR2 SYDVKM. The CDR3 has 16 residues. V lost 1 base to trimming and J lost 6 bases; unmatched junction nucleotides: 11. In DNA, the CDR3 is TGTGCCAGCAGTTTATCCCCGGGACAGTCGACGAATGGCTACACCTTC. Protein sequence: CASSLSPGQSTNGYTF.

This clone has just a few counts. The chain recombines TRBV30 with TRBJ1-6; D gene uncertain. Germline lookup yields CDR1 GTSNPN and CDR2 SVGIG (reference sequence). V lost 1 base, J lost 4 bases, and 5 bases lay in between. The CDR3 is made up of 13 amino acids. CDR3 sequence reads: CAWSGGYNSPLHF. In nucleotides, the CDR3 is TGTGCCTGGAGTGGTGGGTATAATTCACCCCTCCACTTT. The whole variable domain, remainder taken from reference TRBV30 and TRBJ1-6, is SQTIHQWPATLVQPVGSPLSLECTVEGTSNPNLYWYRQAAGRGLQLLFYSVGIGQISSEVPQNLSASRPQDRQFILSSKKLLLSDSGFYLCAWSGGYNSPLHFGNGTRLTVT.

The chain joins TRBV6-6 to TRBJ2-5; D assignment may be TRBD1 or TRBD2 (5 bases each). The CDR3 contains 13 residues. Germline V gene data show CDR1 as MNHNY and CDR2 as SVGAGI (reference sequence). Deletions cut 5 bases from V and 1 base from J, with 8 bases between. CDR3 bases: TGTGCCAGCAGTGGGACGGCCCAAGAGACCCAGTACTTC. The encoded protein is CASSGTAQETQYF.

Here the CDR3 DNA reads TGTGCCAGCAGTCCGGGCCCTTATGGCTACACCTTC. It specifies CASSPGPYGYTF. This sequence joins TRBV28 and TRBJ1-2; D not resolved. Germline V gene data show CDR1 as MDHEN and CDR2 as SYDVKM. V gave up 5 bases and J gave up 5 bases, with 9 bases separating them. The CDR3 is made up of 12 amino acids.

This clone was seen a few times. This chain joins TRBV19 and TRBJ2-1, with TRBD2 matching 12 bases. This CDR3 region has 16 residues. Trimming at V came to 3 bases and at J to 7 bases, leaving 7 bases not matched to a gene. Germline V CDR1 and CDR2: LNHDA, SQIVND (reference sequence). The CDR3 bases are TGTGCCAGTAGTATCCAGACTAGCGGGAGAAAGAATGAGCAGTTCTTC. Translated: CASSIQTSGRKNEQFF.

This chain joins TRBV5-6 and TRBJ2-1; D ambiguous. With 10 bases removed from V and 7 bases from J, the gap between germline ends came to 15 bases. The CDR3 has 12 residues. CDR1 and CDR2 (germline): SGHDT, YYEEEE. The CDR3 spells CASQFEVNEQFF. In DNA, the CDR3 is TGTGCCTCCCAGTTCGAGGTAAATGAGCAGTTCTTC.

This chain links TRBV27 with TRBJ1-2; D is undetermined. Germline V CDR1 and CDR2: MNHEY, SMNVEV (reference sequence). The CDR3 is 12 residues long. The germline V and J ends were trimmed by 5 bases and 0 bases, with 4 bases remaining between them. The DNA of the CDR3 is TGTGCCAGCAGTCAGACTAACTATGGCTACACCTTC. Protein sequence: CASSQTNYGYTF.

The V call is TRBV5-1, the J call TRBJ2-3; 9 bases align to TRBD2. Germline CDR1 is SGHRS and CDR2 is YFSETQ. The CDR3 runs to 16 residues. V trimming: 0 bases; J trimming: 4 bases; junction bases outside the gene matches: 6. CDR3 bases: TGCGCCAGCAGCTTGGTTGGGCGGGAGGGGCCAGATACGCAGTATTTT. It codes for CASSLVGREGPDTQYF.